The present entry profiles one T cell receptor beta chain with its context. Its specificity is unknown. The data were taken from a study of shared clonotypes between healthy human individuals. Study details: Donors had three CD4 naive, three CD4 memory, two CD8 naive and one CD8 memory plate apiece. Regarding the study as a whole: All-four-donor shared clonotypes had higher generation probabilities than non-shared clonotypes did. A generally larger estimated richness was seen in naive subsets than in memory subsets.

The V gene lost 5 bases and the J gene lost 0 bases, with 11 bases spanning the gap. This CDR3 is 15 amino acids long. In germline, CDR1 is LNHDA, CDR2 SQIVND (reference sequence). The authors ran the assay at deep level. Produced via immunoSEQ multiplex PCR; TCRdb's table is partial and in-frame only. The sample gives approximately 1,000,000 clones, approximately 80% of which show up once; more than 0.5% is in the top ten. This receptor was identified in a man in his late teens or twenties in good health. Some clones in this sample may be carry-over from other donors' samples. This chain links TRBV19 with TRBJ1-5, with D tentatively TRBD1 (5 bases). Sequencing was carried out using memory CD4+ T cells from PBMCs. Subset indicated: CD45RA-negative fraction. CDR3 amino acids: CASSDRDGSNQPQHF. The CDR3 DNA sequence: TGTGCCAGTAGTGATCGGGACGGTAGCAATCAGCCCCAGCATTTT.